One and the same sample provided the 26 T cell receptor beta chains below, sequenced in a study of shared clonotypes between healthy human individuals. The data were produced by immunoSEQ multiplex PCR, yet TCRdb's version contains in-frame clones alone and is incomplete. In the table there are about 470,000 clones, 75% to 85% of which are singletons. Sequencing used PBMCs. The receptors come from a woman aged 40 to 50 in good health. Some clones in this sample may be carry-over from other donors' samples.

V is TRBV28 and J is TRBJ2-1; 12 bases align to TRBD2. The CDR3 length is 15 residues. V dropped 5 bases and J dropped 8; count of bases not matched to a gene: 7. From germline, CDR1 is MDHEN and CDR2 SYDVKM. The CDR3 DNA is TGTGCCAGCAGTGAAACTAGCGGGAGGTCTGATGAGCAGTTCTTC. Translated: CASSETSGRSDEQFF.

The genes are TRBV18 and TRBJ1-1, with D possibly matching TRBD1 (6 bases). The CDR3 is made up of 14 amino acids. Germline V gives CDR1 KGHSH, CDR2 LQKENI. V was clipped by 5 bases and J by 0 bases, with 10 bases between them. CDR3 bases: TGTGCCAGCTCATGGGACACCATGAACACTGAAGCTTTCTTT. This encodes CASSWDTMNTEAFF.

The V and J genes are TRBV5-1 and TRBJ1-1; the match to TRBD1 covers 10 bases. Germline assignment: CDR1 SGHRS and CDR2 YFSETQ. V trimming: 4 bases; J trimming: 3 bases; junction bases outside the gene matches: 6. This CDR3 has 15 residues. The CDR3: CASSPTGTGDTEAFF. The CDR3, as DNA: TGCGCCAGCAGCCCGACCGGGACAGGGGACACTGAAGCTTTCTTT.

The rearrangement joins TRBV7-9 to TRBJ2-1; D may be TRBD1 (6 bases). From germline, CDR1 is SEHNR and CDR2 FQNEAQ (reference sequence). V was trimmed by 3 bases and J by 5 bases, leaving 8 bases between them. This CDR3 spans 13 amino acids. The CDR3 nucleotides read TGTGCCAGCAGCTTCAGGACAGACAATGAGCAGTTCTTC. This translates into CASSFRTDNEQFF.

The count of this clone is one. CDR3 in DNA: TGCAGCGTTGAAGGGCAGGGTGGCACGTCCCTCTCTGGGGCCAACGTCCTGACTTTC. Residues: CSVEGQGGTSLSGANVLTF. The rearrangement uses TRBV29-1 and TRBJ2-6, with a weak D call TRBD1 (5 bases). Germline V gene lookup returns CDR1 SQVTM and CDR2 ANQGSEA. The V end lost 1 base, the J end lost 0 bases, and 19 bases lay between the germline ends. The CDR3 runs 19 residues.

The V gene is TRBV6-5, the J gene TRBJ2-7; D is perhaps TRBD2 (7 bases). Germline CDR1 and CDR2: MNHEY and SVGAGI. V was trimmed by 0 bases and J by 7 bases, leaving 19 bases between them. The CDR3 runs to 16 residues. The CDR3, as DNA: TGTGCCAGCAGTTACTCTGCCGATATGGGGGGGCTGGAGCAGTACTTC. As protein: CASSYSADMGGLEQYF.

This chain joins TRBV18 and TRBJ1-3, with TRBD1 matching over 9 bases. The V and J ends lost 2 bases and 10 bases, in that order; junction bases with no gene match: 9. The CDR3 extends over 15 amino acids. CDR1 and CDR2 (germline): KGHSH, LQKENI. This chain's CDR3 is CASSPNPPGQGTIYF. DNA of the CDR3: TGTGCCAGCTCACCAAACCCACCGGGACAGGGAACCATATATTTT. Full variable domain (outside the CDR3, taken from reference TRBV18 and TRBJ1-3): NAGVMQNPRHLVRRRGQEARLRCSPMKGHSHVYWYRQLPEEGLKFMVYLQKENIIDESGMPKERFSAEFPKEGPSILRIQQVVRGDSAAYFCASSPNPPGQGTIYFGEGSWLTVV.

CDR3 amino acids: CASSPESLAGTYNEQFF. CDR3 nucleotides: TGTGCCAGCAGCCCCGAATCCCTAGCGGGTACCTACAATGAGCAGTTCTTC. The chain joins TRBV2 to TRBJ2-1, with 8 bases lining up with TRBD2. Germline V lookup: CDR1 SNHLY, CDR2 FYNNEI. The CDR3 spans 17 residues. Trimming cost V 6 bases and J 2 bases; bases outside gene matches: 12.

This sequence joins TRBV2 and TRBJ2-5; 11 bases line up with TRBD2. Germline CDR1 and CDR2: SNHLY and FYNNEI. There are 15 residues in the CDR3. J lost 1 base, V lost 5 bases, and 3 bases had no gene match. CDR3 sequence: CASSTGTSGQETQYF. CDR3 nucleotide sequence: TGTGCCAGCAGTACCGGGACTAGCGGCCAAGAGACCCAGTACTTC.

This clone appeared a single time. In DNA form, the CDR3 reads TGTGCCAGCAGCGTAGGATTCGGGGGGCACACCGGGGAGCTGTTTTTT. It yields the protein CASSVGFGGHTGELFF. The V gene is TRBV9, the J gene TRBJ2-2, with D possibly matching TRBD2 (7 bases). Germline assignment: CDR1 SGDLS and CDR2 YYNGEE. V gave up 0 bases and J gave up 3 bases, with 12 bases separating them. This CDR3 comprises 16 residues.

V is TRBV15 and J is TRBJ2-5; 7 nucleotides match TRBD2. Germline V gives CDR1 LNHNV, CDR2 YYDKDF (reference sequence). Trimming took 5 bases from V and 4 from J; bases not matched to a gene: 7. This CDR3 has 14 amino acids. Written as DNA, the CDR3 is TGTGCCACCAGCTGGGAGGGCCTTCGAGAGACCCAGTACTTC. Its translation is CATSWEGLRETQYF.

This sequence joins TRBV5-1 and TRBJ2-1; 8 bases align to TRBD1. The CDR3 totals 15 residues. With 0 bases clipped from V and 1 base from J, the junction kept 0 bases outside the gene matches. Germline lookup yields CDR1 SGHRS and CDR2 YFSETQ. CDR3 DNA: TGCGCCAGCAGCTTGGGGGACAGGTCCTACAATGAGCAGTTCTTC. Protein sequence: CASSLGDRSYNEQFF.

This clone was counted once. The chain carries TRBV7-2 and TRBJ2-7; 10 positions agree with TRBD2. The ends lost 5 bases at V and 1 base at J; junction bases unmatched: 5. The CDR3 is 15 amino acids. Germline V gene data show CDR1 as SGHTA and CDR2 as FQGNSA. CDR3 bases: TGTGCCAGCAGCACGCTAGCGGGAGAGTCCTACGAGCAGTACTTC. Its protein product is CASSTLAGESYEQYF. The complete variable domain, with remaining parts taken from reference TRBV7-2 and TRBJ2-7, reads GAGVSQSPSNKVTEKGKDVELRCDPISGHTALYWYRQSLGQGLEFLIYFQGNSAPDKSGLPSDRFSAERTGGSVSTLTIQRTQQEDSAVYLCASSTLAGESYEQYFGPGTRLTVT.

This clone was counted only a few times. This sequence joins TRBV10-1 and TRBJ2-7, with D possibly being TRBD1 (6 bases). V lost 10 bases and J lost 3, with 13 bases in between. Germline V CDR1 and CDR2: WNHNN, SYGVQD (reference sequence). This CDR3 region has 12 residues. The chain's CDR3 is CANPSRGYEQYF. DNA for the CDR3: TGCGCCAACCCATCCAGGGGCTACGAGCAGTACTTC.

The chain recombines TRBV30 with TRBJ2-7; D is ambiguous. CDR3 length equals 14 residues. V dropped 3 bases and J dropped 5 bases, with 17 bases sitting between them. Germline lookup yields CDR1 GTSNPN and CDR2 SVGIG (reference sequence). In nucleotides, the CDR3 is TGTGCCTGGAGAAACGCCCCTTGGTTCGACGAGCAGTACTTC. Translating it yields CAWRNAPWFDEQYF.

The V call is TRBV5-1, the J call TRBJ2-7; 9 nucleotides agree with TRBD1. Germline-derived CDR1 and CDR2 are SGHRS and YFSETQ. After removal of 3 bases from V and 6 bases from J, the junction contained 4 bases not matched to a gene. This CDR3 comprises 13 residues. The CDR3 nucleotides are TGCGCCAGCAGCTGGGGGACAGGGCCCGAGCAGTACTTC. Protein: CASSWGTGPEQYF.

This chain connects TRBV6-6 to TRBJ2-7; 14 bases agree with TRBD2. CDR3 length: 15 amino acids. With 7 bases clipped from V and 6 bases from J, the junction kept 8 bases outside the gene matches. Germline CDR1 MNHNY, CDR2 SVGAGI (reference sequence). The CDR3 loop reads CASTISGTSGSEQYF. CDR3 in DNA: TGTGCCAGCACCATCTCCGGGACTAGCGGGAGCGAGCAGTACTTC.

This clone occurred once. V gene TRBV7-6 combines with J gene TRBJ2-2; a possible D gene is TRBD2 (6 bases). With 3 bases removed from V and 1 base from J, the gap between germline ends came to 6 bases. CDR3 length equals 14 residues. Germline CDR1 reads SGHVS; CDR2 reads FNYEAQ. CDR3 protein: CASSFSGNTGELFF. For the CDR3, the DNA is TGTGCCAGCAGCTTTAGCGGGAACACCGGGGAGCTGTTTTTT.

The chain couples TRBV7-9 to TRBJ2-7; 7 bases match TRBD2. This CDR3 is built from 15 residues. V was pared by 5 bases and J by 4 bases, with 11 bases of the junction left unmatched. From germline, CDR1 is SEHNR and CDR2 FQNEAQ (reference sequence). DNA of the CDR3: TGTGCCAGCAGCCCGGTCGGCGGGAGTATGTACGAGCAGTACTTC. Encoded protein: CASSPVGGSMYEQYF.

Comments on this clone: The identical CDR3 is also encoded by other nucleotide sequences in the sample. The chain employs TRBV2 and TRBJ2-7; maybe TRBD2 (5 bases). The CDR3 totals 12 residues. CDR1 is SNHLY and CDR2 is FYNNEI in the germline V gene. Between the trimmed V and J ends, which lost 4 bases and 5 bases, there was a span of 9 bases. The CDR3 DNA follows: TGTGCCAGCAGTGGCTCGGGAAACGAGCAGTACTTC. It yields the protein CASSGSGNEQYF.

This clone was found once. The chain links TRBV11-1 to TRBJ2-1; 9 bases are shared with TRBD2. Unmatched junction bases numbered 8, after V lost 10 bases and J lost 1 base. Germline V gene lookup returns CDR1 SGHAT and CDR2 FQDESV (reference sequence). The CDR3 is made up of 15 amino acids. CDR3 residues: CATGSGSGSYNEQFF. The CDR3 DNA is TGTGCCACAGGTAGCGGGAGTGGATCCTACAATGAGCAGTTCTTC.

J is TRBJ2-3 and V is TRBV28; the D call may be TRBD1 or TRBD2 (5 bases each). The CDR3 extends over 15 amino acids. The V gene lost 6 bases and the J gene lost 3 bases, with 16 bases spanning the gap. The germline gives CDR1 MDHEN, CDR2 SYDVKM. CDR3 bases: TGTGCCAGCAGCCCTGGGGGAGTGGGGACAGATACGCAGTATTTT. Amino acids: CASSPGGVGTDTQYF.

About this clone itself: Other nucleotide sequences in the sample specify the same CDR3. The genes are TRBV5-6 and TRBJ2-1; 8 bases map to TRBD2. The CDR3 runs to 13 residues. The V segment lost 4 bases and the J segment 5 bases; nucleotides outside the gene matches: 2. Per the germline V gene, CDR1 is SGHDT and CDR2 is YYEEEE. CDR3 sequence reads: CASSPGLDNEQFF. CDR3 nucleotide sequence: TGTGCCAGCAGCCCGGGACTAGACAATGAGCAGTTCTTC.

Concerning this clone itself: Since a far larger clone is one base different, this is likely a read error. The chain recombines TRBV30 with TRBJ2-7; D is uncertain. This CDR3 is 11 amino acids long. Germline CDR1 reads GTSNPN; CDR2 reads SVGIG (reference sequence). V dropped 5 bases and J dropped 3 bases, with 8 bases sitting between them. CDR3 bases: TGTGCCTGGGAACGTAGCTACGAGCAGTACTTC. This encodes CAWERSYEQYF.

V is TRBV7-9 and J is TRBJ1-2; perhaps TRBD1 as D (5 bases). CDR3 length: 14 amino acids. In germline, CDR1 is SEHNR, CDR2 FQNEAQ (reference sequence). The ends were cut back, 5 bases at V and 5 bases at J, with 15 bases in the middle. The CDR3 nucleotides are TGTGCCAGCAGCCCCCCCGGGGGGGGTTATGGCTACACCTTC. Translating gives CASSPPGGGYGYTF.

This clone was detected ten times or more. This chain connects TRBV29-1 to TRBJ1-1, with D maybe TRBD1 (6 bases). The CDR3 consists of 12 residues. V was clipped by 7 bases and J by 5 bases, with 14 bases between them. Germline V gene sequence: CDR1 SQVTM, CDR2 ANQGSEA. CDR3: CSAYFRGTEAFF. The CDR3 DNA sequence: TGCAGCGCTTACTTCAGGGGTACTGAAGCTTTCTTT. Supplemented by reference TRBV29-1 and TRBJ1-1, the full variable domain reads SAVISQKPSRDICQRGTSLTIQCQVDSQVTMMFWYRQQPGQSLTLIATANQGSEATYESGFVIDKFPISRPNLTFSTLTVSNMSPEDSSIYLCSAYFRGTEAFFGQGTRLTVV.